This T cell receptor (beta chain) appears in the sequencing data of a study of regulatory T cells in long-lasting Graves disease. Time point in this sample: newly diagnosed GD, antithyroid drugs for less than 3 months. RNA extracted from PBMCs served as the sequencing template. The length of the CDR3 is 14 residues. CDR1 and CDR2 from the germline V gene are SGDLS and YYNGEE. V shed 2 bases, J shed 8 bases, and the junction held 6 bases outside the gene matches. Combining iRepertoire HTBI primers with Arm-PCR of CDR3 regions, the authors built TCR beta libraries. Each CDR3 protein gets one entry after TCRdb re-called the multiplex PCR reads with MiXCR. The repertoire consists of around 400,000 distinct CDR3 sequences, with about 16% occurring once and the leading ten covering roughly 20%. This clonotype was seen repeatedly, ten times or more.

The chain couples TRBV9 to TRBJ2-1; TRBD2 matches 8 bases. This specimen consisted of peripheral blood mononuclear cells (PBMCs), obtained at new diagnosis, from a patient treated with antithyroid drugs. The receptor was isolated from a female donor with Graves disease. CDR3 coding DNA: TGTGCCAGCAGCGTGAATAGCGGGGCTTATGAGCAGTTCTTC. Amino acids: CASSVNSGAYEQFF. The variable domain in full, with the rest retrieved from reference TRBV9 and TRBJ2-1, is DSGVTQTPKHLITATGQRVTLRCSPRSGDLSVYWYQQSLDQGLQFLIQYYNGEERAKGNILERFSAQQFPDLHSELNLSSLELGDSALYFCASSVNSGAYEQFFGPGTRLTVL.